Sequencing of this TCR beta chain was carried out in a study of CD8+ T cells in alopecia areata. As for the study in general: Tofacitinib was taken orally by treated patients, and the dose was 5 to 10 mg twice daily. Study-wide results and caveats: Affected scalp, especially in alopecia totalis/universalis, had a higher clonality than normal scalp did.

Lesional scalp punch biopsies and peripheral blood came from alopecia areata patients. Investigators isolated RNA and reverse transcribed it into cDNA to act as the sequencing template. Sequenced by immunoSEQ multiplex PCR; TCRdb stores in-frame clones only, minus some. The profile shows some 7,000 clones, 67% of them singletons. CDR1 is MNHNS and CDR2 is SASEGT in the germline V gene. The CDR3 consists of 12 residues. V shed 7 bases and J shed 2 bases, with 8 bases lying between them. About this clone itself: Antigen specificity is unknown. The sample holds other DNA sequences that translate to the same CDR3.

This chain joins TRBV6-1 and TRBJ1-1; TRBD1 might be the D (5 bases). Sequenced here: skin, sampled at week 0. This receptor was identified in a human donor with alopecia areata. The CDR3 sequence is CASNQGNTEAFF. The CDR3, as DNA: TGTGCCAGCAATCAGGGTAACACTGAAGCTTTCTTT.